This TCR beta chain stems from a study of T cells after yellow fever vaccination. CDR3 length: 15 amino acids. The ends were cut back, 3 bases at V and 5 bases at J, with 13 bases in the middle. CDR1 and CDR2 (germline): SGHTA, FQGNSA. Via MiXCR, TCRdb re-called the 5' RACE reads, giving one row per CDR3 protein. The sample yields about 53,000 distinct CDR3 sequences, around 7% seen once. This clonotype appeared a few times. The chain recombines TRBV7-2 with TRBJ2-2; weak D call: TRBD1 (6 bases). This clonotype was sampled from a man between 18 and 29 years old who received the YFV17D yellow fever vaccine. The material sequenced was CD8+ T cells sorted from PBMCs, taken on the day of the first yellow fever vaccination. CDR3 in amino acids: CASSFLPGETGELFF. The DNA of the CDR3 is TGTGCCAGCAGCTTTTTACCAGGGGAAACCGGGGAGCTGTTTTTT. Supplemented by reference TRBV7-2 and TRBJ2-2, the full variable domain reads GAGVSQSPSNKVTEKGKDVELRCDPISGHTALYWYRQSLGQGLEFLIYFQGNSAPDKSGLPSDRFSAERTGGSVSTLTIQRTQQEDSAVYLCASSFLPGETGELFFGEGSRLTVL.